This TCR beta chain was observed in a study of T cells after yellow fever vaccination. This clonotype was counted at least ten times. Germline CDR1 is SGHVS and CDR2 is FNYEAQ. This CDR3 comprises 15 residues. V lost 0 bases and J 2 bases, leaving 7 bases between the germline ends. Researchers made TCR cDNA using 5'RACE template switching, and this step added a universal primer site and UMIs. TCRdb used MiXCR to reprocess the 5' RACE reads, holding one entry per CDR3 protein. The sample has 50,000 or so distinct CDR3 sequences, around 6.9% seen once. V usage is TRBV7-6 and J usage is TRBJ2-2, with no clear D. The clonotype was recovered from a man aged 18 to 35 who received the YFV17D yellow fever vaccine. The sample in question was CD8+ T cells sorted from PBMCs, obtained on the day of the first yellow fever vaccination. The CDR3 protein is CASSLASGNTGELFF. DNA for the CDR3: TGTGCCAGCAGCTTAGCGTCGGGTAACACCGGGGAGCTGTTTTTT. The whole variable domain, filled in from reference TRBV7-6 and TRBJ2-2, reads GAGVSQSPRYKVTKRGQDVALRCDPISGHVSLYWYRQALGQGPEFLTYFNYEAQQDKSGLPNDRFSAERPEGSISTLTIQRTEQRDSAMYRCASSLASGNTGELFFGEGSRLTVL.